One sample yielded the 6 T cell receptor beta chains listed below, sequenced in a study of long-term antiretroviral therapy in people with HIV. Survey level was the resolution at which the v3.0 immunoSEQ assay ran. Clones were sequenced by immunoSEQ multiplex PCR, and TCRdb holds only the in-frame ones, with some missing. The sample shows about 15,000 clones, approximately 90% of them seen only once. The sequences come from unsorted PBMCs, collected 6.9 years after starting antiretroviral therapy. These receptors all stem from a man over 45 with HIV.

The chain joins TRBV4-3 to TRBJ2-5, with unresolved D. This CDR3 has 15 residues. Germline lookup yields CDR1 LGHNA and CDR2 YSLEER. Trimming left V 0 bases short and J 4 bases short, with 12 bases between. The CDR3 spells CASSQDNGPRETQYF. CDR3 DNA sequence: TGCGCCAGCAGCCAAGATAATGGTCCAAGAGAGACCCAGTACTTC.

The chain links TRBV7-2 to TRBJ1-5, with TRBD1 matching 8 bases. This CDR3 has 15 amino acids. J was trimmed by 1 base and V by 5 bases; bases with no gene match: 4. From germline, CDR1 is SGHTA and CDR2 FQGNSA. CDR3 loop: CASSMTGVSNQPQHF. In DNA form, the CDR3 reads TGTGCCAGCAGCATGACAGGGGTAAGCAATCAGCCCCAGCATTTT.

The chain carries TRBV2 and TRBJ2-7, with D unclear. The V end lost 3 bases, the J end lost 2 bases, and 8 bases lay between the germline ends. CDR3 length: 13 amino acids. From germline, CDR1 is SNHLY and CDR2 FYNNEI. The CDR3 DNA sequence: TGTGCCAGCAGTGAGTGGCGGACCTACGAGCAGTACTTC. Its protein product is CASSEWRTYEQYF.

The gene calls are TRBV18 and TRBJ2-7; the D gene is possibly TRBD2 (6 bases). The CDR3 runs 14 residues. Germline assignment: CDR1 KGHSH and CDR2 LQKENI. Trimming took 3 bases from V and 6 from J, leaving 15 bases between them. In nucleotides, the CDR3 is TGTGCCAGCTCACCGTCCGGGGGAAGCTTCGAGCAGTACTTC. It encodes CASSPSGGSFEQYF.

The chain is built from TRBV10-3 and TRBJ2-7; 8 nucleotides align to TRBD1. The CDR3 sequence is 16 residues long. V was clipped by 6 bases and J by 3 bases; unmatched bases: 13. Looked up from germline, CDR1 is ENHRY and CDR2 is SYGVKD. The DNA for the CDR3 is TGTGCCATCAGGACAGGGGACTCGCATTATGACTACGAGCAGTACTTC. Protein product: CAIRTGDSHYDYEQYF.

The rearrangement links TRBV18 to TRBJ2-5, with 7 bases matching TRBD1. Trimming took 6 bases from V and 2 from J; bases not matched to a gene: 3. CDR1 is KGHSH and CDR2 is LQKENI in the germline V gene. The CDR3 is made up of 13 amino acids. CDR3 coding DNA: TGTGCCAGCTCGCGGACAGGACAAGAGACCCAGTACTTC. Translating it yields CASSRTGQETQYF.